This entry lists 5 T cell receptor beta chains sequenced from one sample in a study of T cells in localized non-small cell lung cancer. Generated by immunoSEQ multiplex PCR, the TCRdb table keeps only in-frame clones and is missing some. The sample holds roughly 2,000 clones, roughly 20% seen once. The material was normal lung tissue next to the tumor, obtained before any cancer treatment. These receptors came from a man between 40 and 70 years old with stage I squamous cell lung carcinoma.

The V gene is TRBV15, the J gene TRBJ1-2, with TRBD1 matching 7 bases. The CDR3 runs to 15 residues. Germline V gene lookup returns CDR1 LNHNV and CDR2 YYDKDF (reference sequence). J gave up 4 bases and V 3 bases, and 8 bases lay outside the gene matches. CDR3: CATSRGGDSIYGYTF. In DNA form, the CDR3 reads TGTGCCACCAGCAGGGGGGGGGACAGTATCTATGGCTACACCTTC.

This clone was seen a handful of times. The chain has TRBV11-3 and TRBJ2-1; the match to TRBD2 covers 12 bases. The CDR3 is 15 amino acids. V shed 5 bases, J shed 6 bases, and the junction held 5 bases outside the gene matches. CDR1 is SGHNT and CDR2 is YENEEA in the germline V gene. This chain's CDR3 is CASSRTSGAGNEQFF. The CDR3 bases are TGTGCCAGCAGCCGGACTAGCGGGGCCGGCAATGAGCAGTTCTTC.

CDR3 protein: CASSPGVTGSGQPQHF. CDR3 sequence (DNA): TGCGCCAGCAGCCCAGGGGTGACAGGTTCGGGACAGCCCCAGCATTTT. The chain couples TRBV5-1 to TRBJ1-5; weak D call: TRBD1 (6 bases). Germline CDR1 and CDR2: SGHRS and YFSETQ. The ends were cut back, 4 bases at V and 7 bases at J, with 21 bases in the middle. The CDR3 runs to 16 residues.

This sequence joins TRBV18 and TRBJ2-3; the D is unclear. Trimming left V 6 bases short and J 2 bases short, with 9 bases between. CDR3 length equals 13 residues. Germline CDR1 reads KGHSH; CDR2 reads LQKENI. As DNA, the CDR3 is TGTGCCAGCTCTCCCGGGCCCACAGATACGCAGTATTTT. It encodes CASSPGPTDTQYF.

The chain is built from TRBV10-3 and TRBJ2-5, with D uncertain. V gave up 2 bases and J gave up 5 bases, with 9 bases separating them. From germline, CDR1 is ENHRY and CDR2 SYGVKD. The CDR3 consists of 13 residues. The CDR3 DNA sequence: TGTGCCATCAGTGAGGGAGAATCGGAGACCCAGTACTTC. Translation gives CAISEGESETQYF.